A single TCR beta chain is shown here with its context. What it recognizes is unknown. Other DNA sequences of this sample code for an identical CDR3. The sample is drawn from a study of cytomegalovirus exposure and HLA in healthy donors. For the study at large: Among the roughly 400 genotyped donors, around 81% were placed in the Caucasian-associated ancestry cluster. Notes on the study in general: A later analysis reportedly identified an Asian-associated ancestry cluster as carrying fewer N-insertions than the approximately 730-donor mean. Presence/absence analyses assumed roughly uniform sequencing depth across donors, which may not hold.

PCR amplification relied on 60 Vbeta primers (plus 13 Jbeta primers). Assay used: immunoSEQ multiplex PCR; TCRdb lists only in-frame clones, some missing. The sample has about 140,000 clones, approximately 78% seen once. This clonotype was obtained from a man younger than 35 in good health and CMV-seropositive. The sequencing input was PBMCs.

CDR3 in amino acids: CASSPRGQNTEAFF. The CDR3, as DNA: TGTGCCAGCTCACCACGGGGACAGAACACTGAAGCTTTCTTT. V gene TRBV18 combines with J gene TRBJ1-1; possible D gene TRBD1, 6 bases. Germline-derived CDR1 and CDR2 are KGHSH and LQKENI. With 1 base removed from V and 1 base from J, the gap between germline ends came to 7 bases. CDR3 length: 14 amino acids.